These T cell receptor beta chains were read from a single sample in a study of beta chain features in type 1 diabetes. Clones were read by immunoSEQ multiplex PCR, and TCRdb kept only the in-frame ones, dropping some. The table has about 120,000 clones, less than 20% seen once. Sequencing input: central memory CD4+ T cells from blood. The receptors stem from a man aged 25-45 years with type 1 diabetes. Each CDR3 is given with its conserved first and last residue. Each record gives: CDR3 DNA, CDR3 protein, J gene, clone size, V gene, D gene. A D gene is named only where the DNA matches it firmly. Only some rows state a clone size, as once, few, many or a class for expanded clones.

TGTGCCAGCAGCAGGGGGCCGGGGGAGACCCAGTACTTC	CASSRGPGETQYF	TRBJ2-5	few	TRBV11-2	TRBD1
TGTGCCAGCAGTCCCTGGACAGACACCAACTATGGCTACACCTTC	CASSPWTDTNYGYTF	TRBJ1-2	NA	TRBV6-5	NA
TGTGCCAGTTCAGTGGGCAATCAGCCCCAGCATTTT	CASSVGNQPQHF	TRBJ1-5	NA	TRBV19	NA
TGTGCCAGCAGCGTCGGACTAGCGGGGGGGCTCTCCTACAATGAGCAGTTCTTC	CASSVGLAGGLSYNEQFF	TRBJ2-1	few	TRBV9	TRBD2
TGTGCCAGCAGCTCCCCTCACACCGGGGTAGATGAGCAGTTCTTC	CASSSPHTGVDEQFF	TRBJ2-1	few	TRBV7-9	NA
TGTGCCAGCAGCTTATTTGTGGGGGCGAACACCGGGGAGCTGTTTTTT	CASSLFVGANTGELFF	TRBJ2-2	NA	TRBV11-3	NA
TGTGCCAGCAGCTTAGGTGGGACAGCCTACGAGCAGTACTTC	CASSLGGTAYEQYF	TRBJ2-7	NA	TRBV7-2	TRBD1
TGTGCCATCAGTCCCGGACTAGAAGAGACCCAGTACTTC	CAISPGLEETQYF	TRBJ2-5	NA	TRBV10-3	TRBD2
TGCGCCAGCAGCCCCCAGGGGAAGGCAGGGGGCTCGTTCAATGAGCAGTTCTTC	CASSPQGKAGGSFNEQFF	TRBJ2-1	few	TRBV5-1	TRBD1
TGCGCCAGCAGCCAAGATCTTGGGACAGGTCGGGCCGGCATTCAGTACTTC	CASSQDLGTGRAGIQYF	TRBJ2-4	NA	TRBV4-3	TRBD1
TGCGCCAGCAGCCAAGACCTCAGTGGAAACACCATATATTTT	CASSQDLSGNTIYF	TRBJ1-3	NA	TRBV4-3	NA
TGCGCCAGCACAATAGGGGGCAGCGCCTACGAGCAGTACTTC	CASTIGGSAYEQYF	TRBJ2-7	NA	TRBV5-1	TRBD1
TGTGCCAGCAGTGAAGCCGGGGGGGCCTCCTACGAGCAGTACTTC	CASSEAGGASYEQYF	TRBJ2-7	many	TRBV2	TRBD2
TGTGCCAGCAGCTTAGAGCGGGGGAACACAGATACGCAGTATTTT	CASSLERGNTDTQYF	TRBJ2-3	NA	TRBV7-2	TRBD2
TGTGCCAGCAGCTCCGGGGAGACCCAGTACTTC	CASSSGETQYF	TRBJ2-5	NA	TRBV7-2	NA
TGTGCCAGCAGTTACCAGGGGTACACAGATACGCAGTATTTT	CASSYQGYTDTQYF	TRBJ2-3	few	TRBV6-5	NA
TGCAGCGTTGAAACGGCGGTGAACACCGGGGAGCTGTTTTTT	CSVETAVNTGELFF	TRBJ2-2	NA	TRBV29-1	NA
TGTGCCAGCAGTGTCATAGACTCTCTAGGAGGTGGCTACACCTTC	CASSVIDSLGGGYTF	TRBJ1-2	many	TRBV28	NA
TGTGCCAGCAGCGTCCAGGGTTTTGGGAATTCACCCCTCCACTTT	CASSVQGFGNSPLHF	TRBJ1-6	NA	TRBV7-8	NA
TGTGCCAGCAGCCCCGTATCAACTAATGAAAAACTGTTTTTT	CASSPVSTNEKLFF	TRBJ1-4	few	TRBV9	NA
TGTGCCTGGACTAGCAACTACAATGAGCAGTTCTTC	CAWTSNYNEQFF	TRBJ2-1	few	TRBV30	NA
TGTGCCAGCAGAGCGCAGGGGGGATATGGCTACACCTTC	CASRAQGGYGYTF	TRBJ1-2	many	TRBV6-1	TRBD1
TGCGCCAGCAGCTTGGAGGGCCAGGGATGGCGGGAGCAGTACTTC	CASSLEGQGWREQYF	TRBJ2-7	NA	TRBV5-1	NA
TGCGCCAGCAGCCAGGGCGGGACAGAAAATTCACCCCTCCACTTT	CASSQGGTENSPLHF	TRBJ1-6	NA	TRBV4-3	TRBD1
TGTGCCAGCAGTGATCACGGTAGCGGGGGGTTCTACGAGCAGTACTTC	CASSDHGSGGFYEQYF	TRBJ2-7	NA	TRBV2	TRBD2
TGTGCCTGGAGTGTGGGGTACGAGCAGTACTTC	CAWSVGYEQYF	TRBJ2-7	NA	TRBV30	NA
TGTACCAGCAGCTTAGTCGCGGGTCCGGGGTTAGAGACCCAGTACTTC	CTSSLVAGPGLETQYF	TRBJ2-5	NA	TRBV7-6	NA
TGCGCCAGCAGCTTGGGAGAAGAGACCCAGTACTTC	CASSLGEETQYF	TRBJ2-5	NA	TRBV5-1	NA
TGCGCCAGCAGCTTCAGCGAATGGGGCACTGAAGCTTTCTTT	CASSFSEWGTEAFF	TRBJ1-1	NA	TRBV5-1	NA
TGTGCCAGCAGTGAAGGGGCCGTCGGGGGCTACACCTTC	CASSEGAVGGYTF	TRBJ1-2	few	TRBV2	NA
TGCGCCAGCAGCCAAGACGGTGCTAGCGGGGGCACAGATACGCAGTATTTT	CASSQDGASGGTDTQYF	TRBJ2-3	NA	TRBV4-1	TRBD2
TGCAGCGCCCCAGCCGGGACAGGGATACAAGAGACCCAGTACTTC	CSAPAGTGIQETQYF	TRBJ2-5	NA	TRBV29-1	TRBD1
TGTGCCACCAGATCCTCGGGGAATTCCTACGAGCAGTACTTC	CATRSSGNSYEQYF	TRBJ2-7	few	TRBV15	NA
TGTGCCAGCAGCTTAGCCGGCAGAAGCTATGGCTACACCTTC	CASSLAGRSYGYTF	TRBJ1-2	few	TRBV7-2	NA
TGTGCCAGCAGTGAAGCGTCTCAGACAGCGACAGATACGCAGTATTTT	CASSEASQTATDTQYF	TRBJ2-3	few	TRBV6-1	NA
TGTGCCAGCACCCGAAGGGGGAACACTGAAGCTTTCTTT	CASTRRGNTEAFF	TRBJ1-1	NA	TRBV6-1	NA
TGTGCCAGCAGCCTCCCAACGTCCCGTCTGGCGCAGTATTTT	CASSLPTSRLAQYF	TRBJ2-3	few	TRBV6-6	NA
TGTGCCAGCAGCATCGCTAGCGGGGATGGGACCCAGTACTTC	CASSIASGDGTQYF	TRBJ2-5	NA	TRBV11-3	TRBD2
TGTGCCTGGAATCCCGGGACAGGGGGCACCTACGAGCAGTACTTC	CAWNPGTGGTYEQYF	TRBJ2-7	few	TRBV30	TRBD1
TGCGCCAGCAGCCAAGAGGAGGGCTACGAGCAGTACTTC	CASSQEEGYEQYF	TRBJ2-7	NA	TRBV4-1	NA
TGTGCCAGCAGCTTTTGGGGGCGCTCCTACGAGCAGTACTTC	CASSFWGRSYEQYF	TRBJ2-7	NA	TRBV7-2	NA
TGCAGCGTTTTACCTGGGCCCACTGAAGCTTTCTTT	CSVLPGPTEAFF	TRBJ1-1	NA	TRBV29-1	NA